The 5 T cell receptor beta chains reported below all come from one sample, sequenced in a study of blood T cells in healthy people across ages. With a J-beta primer mix and a sample-barcoded 5' primer, a second PCR ran about 7 to 12 cycles. MiXCR, run by TCRdb on the 5' RACE reads, gives a single entry per CDR3 protein. Among over 550,000 distinct CDR3 sequences listed, about 30% were seen once. The sequencing sample was made of blood. These TCRs come from an elderly woman in good health.

This clonotype was found many times. The chain carries TRBV24-1 and TRBJ2-1; D unclear. Germline V CDR1 and CDR2: KGHDR, SFDVKD. CDR3 size: 12 residues. V dropped 3 bases and J dropped 9 bases, with 8 bases sitting between them. CDR3 sequence: CATSDVGTEQFF. Here the CDR3 DNA reads TGTGCCACCAGTGATGTAGGCACTGAGCAGTTCTTC.

This clonotype was seen more than once but under ten times. This clone may be a read error of a much larger clone one base away. V is TRBV20-1 and J is TRBJ2-1, with TRBD1 matching over 7 bases. V lost 3 bases, J lost 5 bases, and 7 bases stayed unmatched. The CDR3 is 14 amino acids. Germline values: CDR1 DFQATT, CDR2 SNEGSKA (reference sequence). CDR3 in amino acids: CSARVGQVDNEQFF. The CDR3 DNA reads as TGCAGTGCTAGGGTAGGACAGGTTGACAATGAGCAGTTCTTC.

The rearrangement links TRBV5-1 to TRBJ2-1; D possibly matches TRBD1 or TRBD2 (5 bases each). Germline assignment: CDR1 SGHRS and CDR2 YFSETQ. CDR3 length equals 15 residues. V shed 8 bases and J shed 2 bases, with 17 bases lying between them. The CDR3 coding sequence is TGCGCCAGTCAAGCTGTGACGGGGCCCTACAATGAGCAGTTCTTC. Encoded protein: CASQAVTGPYNEQFF.

The V gene is TRBV12-3 or TRBV12-4, the J gene TRBJ2-3, with 9 bases matching TRBD1. The CDR3 length is 16 residues. V lost 3 bases to trimming and J lost 3 bases; unmatched junction nucleotides: 7. The CDR3: CASSFGDRVSTDTQYF. The CDR3 region has the DNA TGTGCCAGCAGTTTTGGGGACAGGGTGAGTACAGATACGCAGTATTTT.

A remark on this clonotype: One base away lies a much larger clone, so this may be a sequencing read error. The V and J genes are TRBV7-9 and TRBJ1-2; D is unresolved. The CDR3 runs 13 residues. Germline V gene data show CDR1 as SEHNR and CDR2 as FQNEAQ (reference sequence). The CDR3 protein is CAGSRTENYGYTF. Written as DNA, the CDR3 is TGTGCCGGCAGCCGGACTGAGAACTATGGCTACACCTTC.